This is a list of T cell receptor beta chains from one sample in a study of cytomegalovirus exposure and HLA in healthy donors. Clones were read by immunoSEQ multiplex PCR, and TCRdb kept only the in-frame ones, dropping some. The table shows about 150,000 clones, with around three quarters occurring only once. The specimen was PBMCs. Receptors originate from a woman in her fifties or sixties in good health and CMV-seropositive. Both conserved end residues are part of each CDR3. D genes are given only for firm matches. Size tells how often a clone was seen (once, few, many) or the class of an expanded clone, and some rows leave it out.

J	size	D	V	CDR3
TRBJ1-3	few	NA	TRBV18	CASSRGQSGNTIYF
TRBJ1-2	NA	NA	TRBV10-3	CAISNRDYGYTF
TRBJ2-7	few	NA	TRBV4-1	CASSQEGGPYYEQYF
TRBJ2-3	NA	TRBD2	TRBV2	CASRRLATSTDTQYF
TRBJ2-1	NA	TRBD2	TRBV5-1	CASSLGLAGGPDEQFF
TRBJ2-7	NA	NA	TRBV6-1	CASSEVGAYEQYF
TRBJ1-2	NA	NA	TRBV6-5	CASSPVVTGGGYTF
TRBJ1-2	once	NA	TRBV27	CASSFRGGGYTF
TRBJ1-3	NA	NA	TRBV6-1	CASSESGFSGNTIYF
TRBJ1-1	NA	TRBD1	TRBV19	CASSIDGTGNTEAFF